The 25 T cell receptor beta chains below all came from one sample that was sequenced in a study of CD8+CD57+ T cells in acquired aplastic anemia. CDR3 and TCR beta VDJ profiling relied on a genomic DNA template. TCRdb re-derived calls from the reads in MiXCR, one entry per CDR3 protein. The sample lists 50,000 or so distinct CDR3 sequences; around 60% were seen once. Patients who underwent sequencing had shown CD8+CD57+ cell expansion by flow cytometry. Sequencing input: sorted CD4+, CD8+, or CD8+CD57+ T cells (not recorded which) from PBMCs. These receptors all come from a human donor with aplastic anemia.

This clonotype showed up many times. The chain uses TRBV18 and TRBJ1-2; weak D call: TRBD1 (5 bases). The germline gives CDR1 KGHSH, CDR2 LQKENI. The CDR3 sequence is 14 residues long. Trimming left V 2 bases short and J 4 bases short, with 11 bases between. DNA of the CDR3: TGTGCCAGCTCACCAGGACAAGACTTCTATGGCTACACCTTC. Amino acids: CASSPGQDFYGYTF.

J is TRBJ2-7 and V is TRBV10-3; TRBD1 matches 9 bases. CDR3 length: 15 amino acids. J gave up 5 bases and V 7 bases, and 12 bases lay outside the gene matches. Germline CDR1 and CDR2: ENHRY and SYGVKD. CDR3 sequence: CAITPGPDRGHEQYF. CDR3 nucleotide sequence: TGTGCCATCACCCCAGGGCCGGACAGGGGCCACGAGCAGTACTTC.

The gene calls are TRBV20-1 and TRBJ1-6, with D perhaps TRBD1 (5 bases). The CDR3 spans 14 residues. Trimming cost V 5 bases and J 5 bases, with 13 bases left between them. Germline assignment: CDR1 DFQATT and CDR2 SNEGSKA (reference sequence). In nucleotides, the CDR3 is TGCAGTGCTGGCGGGGCAGGGAATAATTCACCCCTCCACTTT. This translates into CSAGGAGNNSPLHF.

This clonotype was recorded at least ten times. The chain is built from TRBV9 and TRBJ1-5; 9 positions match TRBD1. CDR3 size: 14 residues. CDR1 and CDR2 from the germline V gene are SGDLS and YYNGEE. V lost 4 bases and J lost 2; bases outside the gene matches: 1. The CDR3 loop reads CASSRTGGNQPQHF. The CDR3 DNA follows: TGTGCCAGCAGCCGGACAGGGGGCAATCAGCCCCAGCATTTT.

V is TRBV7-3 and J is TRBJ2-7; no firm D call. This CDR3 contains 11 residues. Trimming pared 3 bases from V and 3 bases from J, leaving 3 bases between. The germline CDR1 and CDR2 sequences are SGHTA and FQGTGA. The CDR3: CASSFSYEQYF. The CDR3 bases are TGTGCCAGCAGCTTCAGCTACGAGCAGTACTTC.

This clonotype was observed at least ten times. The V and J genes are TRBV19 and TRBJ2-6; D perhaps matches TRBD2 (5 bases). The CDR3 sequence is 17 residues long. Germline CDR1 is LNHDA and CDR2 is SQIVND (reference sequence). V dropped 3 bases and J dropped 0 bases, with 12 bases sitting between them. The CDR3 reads CASSIGVAYSGANVLTF. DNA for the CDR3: TGTGCCAGTAGTATCGGGGTAGCTTACTCTGGGGCCAACGTCCTGACTTTC.

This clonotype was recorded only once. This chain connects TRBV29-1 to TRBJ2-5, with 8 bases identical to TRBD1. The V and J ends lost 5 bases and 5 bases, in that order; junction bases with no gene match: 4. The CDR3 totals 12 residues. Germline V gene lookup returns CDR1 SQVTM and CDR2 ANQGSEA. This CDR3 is CSVRTGMETQYF. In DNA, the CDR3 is TGCAGCGTTCGGACAGGGATGGAGACCCAGTACTTC.

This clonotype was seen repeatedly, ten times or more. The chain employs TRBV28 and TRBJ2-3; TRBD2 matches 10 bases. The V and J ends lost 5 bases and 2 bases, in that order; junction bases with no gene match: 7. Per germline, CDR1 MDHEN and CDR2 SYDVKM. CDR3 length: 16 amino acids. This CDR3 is CASSPSSGGYTDTQYF. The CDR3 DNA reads TGTGCCAGCAGTCCGTCTAGCGGGGGTTACACAGATACGCAGTATTTT. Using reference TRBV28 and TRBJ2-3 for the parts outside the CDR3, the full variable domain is DVKVTQSSRYLVKRTGEKVFLECVQDMDHENMFWYRQDPGLGLRLIYFSYDVKMKEKGDIPEGYSVSREKKERFSLILESASTNQTSMYLCASSPSSGGYTDTQYFGPGTRLTVL.

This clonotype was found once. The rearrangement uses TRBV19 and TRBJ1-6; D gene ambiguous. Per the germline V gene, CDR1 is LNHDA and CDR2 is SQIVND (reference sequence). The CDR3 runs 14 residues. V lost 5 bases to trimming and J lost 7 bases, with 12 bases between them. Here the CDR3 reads CASSRPNMNSPLHF. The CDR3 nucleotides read TGTGCCAGTAGTCGCCCGAATATGAATTCACCCCTCCACTTT. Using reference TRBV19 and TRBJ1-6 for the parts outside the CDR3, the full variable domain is DGGITQSPKYLFRKEGQNVTLSCEQNLNHDAMYWYRQDPGQGLRLIYYSQIVNDFQKGDIAEGYSVSREKKESFPLTVTSAQKNPTAFYLCASSRPNMNSPLHFGNGTRLTVT.

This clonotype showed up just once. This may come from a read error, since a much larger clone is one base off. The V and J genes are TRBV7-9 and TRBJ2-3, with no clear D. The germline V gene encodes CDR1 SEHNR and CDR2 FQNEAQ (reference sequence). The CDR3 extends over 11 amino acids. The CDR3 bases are TGTGCCGGCAGCTCCTCAGATACGCAGTATTTT. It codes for CAGSSSDTQYF.

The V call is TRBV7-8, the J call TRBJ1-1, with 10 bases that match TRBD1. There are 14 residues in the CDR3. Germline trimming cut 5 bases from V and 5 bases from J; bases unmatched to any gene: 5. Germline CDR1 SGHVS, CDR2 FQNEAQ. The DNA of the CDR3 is TGTGCCAGCAGCCCATTGGACAGGGGGACTGAAGCTTTCTTT. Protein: CASSPLDRGTEAFF. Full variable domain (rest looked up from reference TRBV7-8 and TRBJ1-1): GAGVSQSPRYKVAKRGQDVALRCDPISGHVSLFWYQQALGQGPEFLTYFQNEAQLDKSGLPSDRFFAERPEGSVSTLKIQRTQQEDSAVYLCASSPLDRGTEAFFGQGTRLTVV.

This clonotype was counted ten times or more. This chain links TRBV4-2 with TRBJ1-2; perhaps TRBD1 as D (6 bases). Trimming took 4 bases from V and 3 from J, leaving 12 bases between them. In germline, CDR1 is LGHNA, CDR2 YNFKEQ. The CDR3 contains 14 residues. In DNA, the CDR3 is TGTGCCAGCAGCCCCAACAGGGCGGACTATGGCTACACCTTC. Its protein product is CASSPNRADYGYTF.

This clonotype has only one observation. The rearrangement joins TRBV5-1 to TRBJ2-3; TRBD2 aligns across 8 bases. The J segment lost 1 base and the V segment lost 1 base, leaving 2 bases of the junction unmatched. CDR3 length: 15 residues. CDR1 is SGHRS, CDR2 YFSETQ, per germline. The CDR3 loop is CASSLQAGGTDTQYF. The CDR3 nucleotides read TGCGCCAGCAGCTTGCAAGCGGGAGGCACAGATACGCAGTATTTT.

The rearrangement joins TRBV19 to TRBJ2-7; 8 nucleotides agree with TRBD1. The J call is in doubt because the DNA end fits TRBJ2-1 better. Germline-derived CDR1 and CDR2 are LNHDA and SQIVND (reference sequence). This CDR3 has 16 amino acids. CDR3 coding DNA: TGTGCCAGTAGTGAAGGGACAGGAGAACCATACAATGAGCAGTTCTTC. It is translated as CASSEGTGEPYNEQFF.

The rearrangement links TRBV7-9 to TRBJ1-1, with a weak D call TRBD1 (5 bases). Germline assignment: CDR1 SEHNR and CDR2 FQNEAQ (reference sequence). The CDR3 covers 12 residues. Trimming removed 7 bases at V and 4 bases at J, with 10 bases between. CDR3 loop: CASIKGSTEAFF. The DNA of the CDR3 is TGTGCCAGCATCAAGGGGTCCACTGAAGCTTTCTTT.

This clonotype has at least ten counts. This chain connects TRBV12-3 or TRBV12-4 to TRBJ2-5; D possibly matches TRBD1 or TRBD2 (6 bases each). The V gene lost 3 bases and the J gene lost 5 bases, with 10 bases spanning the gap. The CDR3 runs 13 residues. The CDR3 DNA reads TGTGCCAGCAGTTTCAGAGGGGGGGAGACCCAGTACTTC. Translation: CASSFRGGETQYF.

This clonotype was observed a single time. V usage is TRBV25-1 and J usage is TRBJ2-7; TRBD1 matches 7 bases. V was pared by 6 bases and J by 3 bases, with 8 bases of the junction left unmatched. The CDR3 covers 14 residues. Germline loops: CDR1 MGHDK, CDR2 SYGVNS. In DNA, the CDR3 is TGTGCCAGCAGCGGGGACAGCTATCTCTACGAGCAGTACTTC. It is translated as CASSGDSYLYEQYF.

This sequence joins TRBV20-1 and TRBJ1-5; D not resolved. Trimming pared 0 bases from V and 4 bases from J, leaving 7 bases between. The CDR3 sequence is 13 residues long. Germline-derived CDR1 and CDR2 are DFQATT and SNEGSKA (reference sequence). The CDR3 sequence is CSAREDRNQPQHF. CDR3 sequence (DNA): TGCAGTGCTAGAGAGGACCGGAATCAGCCCCAGCATTTT.

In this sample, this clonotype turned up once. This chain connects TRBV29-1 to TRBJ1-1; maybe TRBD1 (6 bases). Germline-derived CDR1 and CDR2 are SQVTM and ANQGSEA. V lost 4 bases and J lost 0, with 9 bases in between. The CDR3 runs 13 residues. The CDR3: CSVAGQLNTEAFF. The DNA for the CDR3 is TGCAGCGTTGCCGGACAGCTGAACACTGAAGCTTTCTTT.

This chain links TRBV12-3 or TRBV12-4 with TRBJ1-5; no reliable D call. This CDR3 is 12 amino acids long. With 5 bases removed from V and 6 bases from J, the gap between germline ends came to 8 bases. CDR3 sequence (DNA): TGTGCCAGCAGTAGGGTAGGTCAGCCCCAGCATTTT. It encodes CASSRVGQPQHF.

In nucleotides, the CDR3 is TGTGCCAGTAGTATAGGGGACACCCATCAGCCCCAGCATTTT. It codes for CASSIGDTHQPQHF. This chain joins TRBV19 and TRBJ1-5; possibly TRBD1 for D (6 bases). This CDR3 has 14 residues. V shed 1 base and J shed 5 bases, with 9 bases lying between them. Germline assignment: CDR1 LNHDA and CDR2 SQIVND (reference sequence).

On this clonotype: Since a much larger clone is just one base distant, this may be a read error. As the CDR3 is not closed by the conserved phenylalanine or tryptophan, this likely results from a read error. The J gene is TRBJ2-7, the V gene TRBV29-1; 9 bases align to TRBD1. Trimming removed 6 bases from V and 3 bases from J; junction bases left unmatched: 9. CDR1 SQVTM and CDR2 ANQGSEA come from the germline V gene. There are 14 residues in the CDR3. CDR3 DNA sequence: TGCAGCGTGGCCGGGACAGGGATCTTCTACGAGCAGTACCTC. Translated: CSVAGTGIFYEQYL.

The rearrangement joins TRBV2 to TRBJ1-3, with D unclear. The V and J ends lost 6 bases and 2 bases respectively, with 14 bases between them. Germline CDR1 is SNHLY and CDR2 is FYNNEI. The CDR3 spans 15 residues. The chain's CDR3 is CASSHLDQAGNTIYF. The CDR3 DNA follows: TGTGCCAGCAGCCACCTGGACCAGGCTGGAAACACCATATATTTT.

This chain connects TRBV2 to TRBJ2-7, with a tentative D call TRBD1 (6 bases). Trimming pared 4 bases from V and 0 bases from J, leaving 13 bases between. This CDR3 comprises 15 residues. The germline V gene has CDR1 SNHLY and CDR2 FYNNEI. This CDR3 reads CASSVDRRSSYEQYF. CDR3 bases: TGTGCCAGCAGTGTTGACAGGAGGAGCTCCTACGAGCAGTACTTC.

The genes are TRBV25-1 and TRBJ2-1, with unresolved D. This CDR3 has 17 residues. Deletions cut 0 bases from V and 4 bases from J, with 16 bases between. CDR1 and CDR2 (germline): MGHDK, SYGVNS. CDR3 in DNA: TGTGCCAGCAGTGAATACAACTTTGGTCTGGGGTACAATGAGCAGTTCTTC. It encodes CASSEYNFGLGYNEQFF.